These 3 T cell receptor beta chains were all obtained from the same sample, sequenced in a study of monozygotic twins with inflammatory bowel disease. Following a re-call of the 5' RACE reads, TCRdb has one entry per CDR3 protein and lacks DNA. The specimen's table records 120,000 to 150,000 distinct CDR3 sequences. Sequencing was performed on blood. These receptors came from a human donor with ulcerative colitis or Crohn's disease, or a healthy co-twin of an affected twin (not recorded which).

This sequence joins TRBV20-1 and TRBJ2-3; the D call of TRBD1 rests on TCRdb alone, since no DNA is present to check it. The CDR3 is 13 amino acids. Germline V gene data show CDR1 as DFQATT and CDR2 as SNEGSKA (reference sequence). CDR3 protein: CSARAVGADTQYF.

J is TRBJ1-4 and V is TRBV27. CDR1 and CDR2 from the germline V gene are MNHEY and SMNVEV (reference sequence). The CDR3 runs 16 residues. The CDR3 loop is CASSDRRTSRNEKLFF.

The chain joins TRBV11-2 to TRBJ2-3; lacking DNA, the TRBD1 call made by TCRdb goes unchecked. The CDR3 runs 15 residues. Germline V gene data show CDR1 as SGHAT and CDR2 as FQNNGV. CDR3: CASSFVPLRTDTQYF.